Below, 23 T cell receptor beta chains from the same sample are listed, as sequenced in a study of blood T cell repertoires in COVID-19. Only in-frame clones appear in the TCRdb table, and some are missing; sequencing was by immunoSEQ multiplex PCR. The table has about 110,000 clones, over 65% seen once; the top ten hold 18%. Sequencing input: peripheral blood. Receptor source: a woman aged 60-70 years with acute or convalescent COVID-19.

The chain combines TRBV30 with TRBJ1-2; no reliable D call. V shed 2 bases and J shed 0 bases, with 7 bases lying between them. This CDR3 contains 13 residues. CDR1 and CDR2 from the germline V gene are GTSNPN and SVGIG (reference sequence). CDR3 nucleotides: TGTGCCTGGAGTAGGAGGCCTAACTATGGCTACACCTTC. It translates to CAWSRRPNYGYTF. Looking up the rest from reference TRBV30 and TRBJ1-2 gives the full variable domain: SQTIHQWPATLVQPVGSPLSLECTVEGTSNPNLYWYRQAAGRGLQLLFYSVGIGQISSEVPQNLSASRPQDRQFILSSKKLLLSDSGFYLCAWSRRPNYGYTFGSGTRLTVV.

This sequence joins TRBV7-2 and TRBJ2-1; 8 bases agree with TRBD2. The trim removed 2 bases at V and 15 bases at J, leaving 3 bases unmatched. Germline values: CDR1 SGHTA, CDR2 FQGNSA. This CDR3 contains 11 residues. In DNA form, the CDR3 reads TGTGCCAGCAGCTTACTAGCGGGTGGGTTCTTC. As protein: CASSLLAGGFF.

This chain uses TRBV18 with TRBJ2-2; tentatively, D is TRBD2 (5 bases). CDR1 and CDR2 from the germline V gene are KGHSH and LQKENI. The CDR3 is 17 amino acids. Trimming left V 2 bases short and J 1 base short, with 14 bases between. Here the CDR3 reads CASSPLSPSLNTGELFF. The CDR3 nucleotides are TGTGCCAGCTCACCATTATCGCCTAGCCTGAACACCGGGGAGCTGTTTTTT.

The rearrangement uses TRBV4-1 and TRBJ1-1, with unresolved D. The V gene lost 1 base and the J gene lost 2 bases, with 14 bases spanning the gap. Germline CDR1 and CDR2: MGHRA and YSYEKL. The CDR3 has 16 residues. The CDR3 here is CASSQVVGRSNTEAFF. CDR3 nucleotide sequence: TGCGCCAGCAGCCAAGTGGTGGGCCGTAGTAACACTGAAGCTTTCTTT.

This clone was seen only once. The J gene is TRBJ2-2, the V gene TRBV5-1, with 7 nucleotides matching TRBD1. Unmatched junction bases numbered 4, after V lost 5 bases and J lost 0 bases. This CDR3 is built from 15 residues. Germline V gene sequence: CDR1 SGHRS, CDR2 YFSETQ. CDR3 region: CASSTTGANTGELFF. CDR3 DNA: TGCGCCAGCAGTACTACAGGGGCGAACACCGGGGAGCTGTTTTTT.

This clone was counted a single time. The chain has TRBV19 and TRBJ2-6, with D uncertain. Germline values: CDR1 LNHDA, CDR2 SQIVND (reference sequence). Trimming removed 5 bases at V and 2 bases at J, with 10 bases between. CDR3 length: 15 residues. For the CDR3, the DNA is TGTGCCAGTAGTGCCGCTCAGGCTGGGGCCAACGTCCTGACTTTC. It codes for CASSAAQAGANVLTF.

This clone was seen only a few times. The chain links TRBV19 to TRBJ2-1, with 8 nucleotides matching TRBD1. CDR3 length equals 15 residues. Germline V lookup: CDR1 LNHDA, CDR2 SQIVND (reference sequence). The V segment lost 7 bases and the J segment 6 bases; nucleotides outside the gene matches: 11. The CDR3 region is CASNTLPGQVNEQFF. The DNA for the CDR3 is TGTGCCAGTAACACCTTACCGGGACAGGTCAATGAGCAGTTCTTC.

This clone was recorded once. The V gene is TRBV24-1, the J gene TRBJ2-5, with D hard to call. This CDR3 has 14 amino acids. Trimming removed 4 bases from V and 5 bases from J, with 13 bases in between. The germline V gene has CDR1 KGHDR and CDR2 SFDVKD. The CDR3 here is CATSDPSSGETQYF. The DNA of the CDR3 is TGTGCCACCAGTGACCCCTCGTCCGGGGAGACCCAGTACTTC.

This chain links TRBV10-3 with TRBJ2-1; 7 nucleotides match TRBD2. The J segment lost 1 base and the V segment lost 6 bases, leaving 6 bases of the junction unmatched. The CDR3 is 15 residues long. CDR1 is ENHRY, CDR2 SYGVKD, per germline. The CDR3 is CAISGRMGSYNEQFF. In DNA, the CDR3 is TGTGCCATCAGCGGGAGGATGGGGTCCTACAATGAGCAGTTCTTC.

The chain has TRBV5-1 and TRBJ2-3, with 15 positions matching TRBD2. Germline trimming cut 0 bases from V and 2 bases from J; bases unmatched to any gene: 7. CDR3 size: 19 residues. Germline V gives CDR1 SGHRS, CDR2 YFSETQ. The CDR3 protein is CASSLVGLAGGHPTDTQYF. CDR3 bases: TGCGCCAGCAGCTTGGTGGGACTAGCGGGGGGCCACCCCACAGATACGCAGTATTTT.

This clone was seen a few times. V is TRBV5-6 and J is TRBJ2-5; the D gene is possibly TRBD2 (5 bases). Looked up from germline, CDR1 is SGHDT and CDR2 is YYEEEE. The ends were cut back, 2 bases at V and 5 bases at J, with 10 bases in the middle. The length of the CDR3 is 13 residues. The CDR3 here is CASSLIARETQYF. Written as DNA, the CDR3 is TGTGCCAGCAGCTTAATAGCGCGGGAGACCCAGTACTTC.

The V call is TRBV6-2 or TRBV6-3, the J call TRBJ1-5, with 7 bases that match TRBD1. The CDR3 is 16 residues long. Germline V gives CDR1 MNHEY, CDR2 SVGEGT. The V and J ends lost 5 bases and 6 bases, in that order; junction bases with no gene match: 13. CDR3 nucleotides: TGTGCCAGCAGTCCACGGACAGGCGTAGTCCCTCAGCCCCAGCATTTT. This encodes CASSPRTGVVPQPQHF.

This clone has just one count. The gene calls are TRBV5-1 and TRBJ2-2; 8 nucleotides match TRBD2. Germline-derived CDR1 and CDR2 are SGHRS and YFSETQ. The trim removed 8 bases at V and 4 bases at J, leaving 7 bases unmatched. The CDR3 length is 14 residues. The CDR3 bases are TGCGCCAGAGGGGCGGGAGGTCGCACCGGGGAGCTGTTTTTT. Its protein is CARGAGGRTGELFF.

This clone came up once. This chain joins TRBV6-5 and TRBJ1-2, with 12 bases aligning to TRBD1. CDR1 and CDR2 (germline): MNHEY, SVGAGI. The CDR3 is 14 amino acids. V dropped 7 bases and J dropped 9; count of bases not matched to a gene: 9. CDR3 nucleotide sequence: TGTGCCAGCAACCCCCGGGGACAGGGGGCTAGCTACACCTTC. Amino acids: CASNPRGQGASYTF.

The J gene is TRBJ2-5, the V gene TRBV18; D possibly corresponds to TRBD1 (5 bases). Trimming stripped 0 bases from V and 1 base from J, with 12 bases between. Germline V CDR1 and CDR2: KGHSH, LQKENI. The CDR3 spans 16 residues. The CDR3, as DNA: TGTGCCAGCTCACCACCGGTGGCAGGGATCCAAGAGACCCAGTACTTC. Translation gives CASSPPVAGIQETQYF.

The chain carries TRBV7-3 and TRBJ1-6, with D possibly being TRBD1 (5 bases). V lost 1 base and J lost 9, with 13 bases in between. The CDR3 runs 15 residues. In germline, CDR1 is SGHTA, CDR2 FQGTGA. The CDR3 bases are TGTGCCAGCAGCTTAATCGGGGGAAAGGGTTCACCCCTCCACTTT. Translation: CASSLIGGKGSPLHF.

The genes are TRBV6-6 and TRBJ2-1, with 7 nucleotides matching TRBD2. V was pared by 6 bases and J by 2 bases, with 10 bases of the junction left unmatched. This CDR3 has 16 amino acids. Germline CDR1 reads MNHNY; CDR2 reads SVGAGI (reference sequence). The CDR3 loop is CASRQRASGAYNEQFF. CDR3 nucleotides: TGTGCCAGCAGACAAAGGGCTAGCGGAGCCTACAATGAGCAGTTCTTC.

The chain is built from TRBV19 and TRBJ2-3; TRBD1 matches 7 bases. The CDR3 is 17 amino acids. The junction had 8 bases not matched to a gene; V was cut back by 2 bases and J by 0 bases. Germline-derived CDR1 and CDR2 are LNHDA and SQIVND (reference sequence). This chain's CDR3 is CASSISRRGLSTDTQYF. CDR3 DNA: TGTGCCAGTAGTATATCTCGTAGGGGGCTCAGCACAGATACGCAGTATTTT. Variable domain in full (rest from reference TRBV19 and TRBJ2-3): DGGITQSPKYLFRKEGQNVTLSCEQNLNHDAMYWYRQDPGQGLRLIYYSQIVNDFQKGDIAEGYSVSREKKESFPLTVTSAQKNPTAFYLCASSISRRGLSTDTQYFGPGTRLTVL.

CDR3 region: CATSDAPAGGRGYTF. In DNA form, the CDR3 reads TGTGCCACCAGTGATGCGCCGGCAGGGGGCCGTGGCTACACCTTC. The chain recombines TRBV24-1 with TRBJ1-2, with TRBD1 matching 8 bases. CDR3 size: 15 residues. Germline V lookup: CDR1 KGHDR, CDR2 SFDVKD. The junction had 9 bases not matched to a gene; V was cut back by 3 bases and J by 7 bases.

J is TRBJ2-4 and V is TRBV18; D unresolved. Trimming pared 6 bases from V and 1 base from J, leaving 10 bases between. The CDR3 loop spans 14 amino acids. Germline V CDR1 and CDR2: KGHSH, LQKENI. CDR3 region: CASSDSVAKNIQYF. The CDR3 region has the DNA TGTGCCAGCTCCGACTCGGTTGCCAAAAACATTCAGTACTTC.

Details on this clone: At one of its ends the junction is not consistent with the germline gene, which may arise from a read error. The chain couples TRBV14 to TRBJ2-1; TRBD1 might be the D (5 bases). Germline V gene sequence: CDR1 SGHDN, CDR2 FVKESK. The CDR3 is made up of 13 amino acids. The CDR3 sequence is CASSQGQPNDQFF. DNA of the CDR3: TGTGCCAGCAGCCAAGGACAGCCGAATGACCAGTTCTTC. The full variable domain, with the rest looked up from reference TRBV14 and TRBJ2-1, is EAGVTQFPSHSVIEKGQTVTLRCDPISGHDNLYWYRRVMGKEIKFLLHFVKESKQDESGMPNNRFLAERTGGTYSTLKVQPAELEDSGVYFCASSQGQPNDQFFGPGTRLTVL.

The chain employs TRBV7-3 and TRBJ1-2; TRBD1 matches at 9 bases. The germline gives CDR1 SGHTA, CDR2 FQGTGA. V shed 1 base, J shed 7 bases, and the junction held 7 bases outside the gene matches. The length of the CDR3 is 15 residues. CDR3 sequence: CASSLSGQGKGGYTF. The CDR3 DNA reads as TGTGCCAGCAGCTTAAGTGGACAGGGGAAGGGTGGCTACACCTTC.

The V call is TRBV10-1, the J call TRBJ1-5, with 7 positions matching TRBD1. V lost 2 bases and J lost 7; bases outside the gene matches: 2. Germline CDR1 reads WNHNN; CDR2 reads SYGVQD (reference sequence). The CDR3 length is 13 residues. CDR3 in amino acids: CASSEDRAQPQHF. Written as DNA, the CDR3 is TGCGCCAGCAGTGAGGACAGGGCCCAGCCCCAGCATTTT.